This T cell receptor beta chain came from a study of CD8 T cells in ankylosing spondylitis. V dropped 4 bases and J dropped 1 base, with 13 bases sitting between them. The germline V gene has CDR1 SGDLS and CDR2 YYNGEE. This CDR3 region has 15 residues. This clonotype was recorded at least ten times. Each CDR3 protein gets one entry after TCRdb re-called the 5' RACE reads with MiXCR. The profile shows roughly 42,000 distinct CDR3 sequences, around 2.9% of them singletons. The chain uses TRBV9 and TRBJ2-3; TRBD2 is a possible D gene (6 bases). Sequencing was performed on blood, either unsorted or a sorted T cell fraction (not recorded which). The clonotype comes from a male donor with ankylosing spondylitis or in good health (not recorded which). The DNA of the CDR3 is TGTGCCAGCAGCCTCGGGGGACTTGGCACAGATACGCAGTATTTT. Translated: CASSLGGLGTDTQYF.